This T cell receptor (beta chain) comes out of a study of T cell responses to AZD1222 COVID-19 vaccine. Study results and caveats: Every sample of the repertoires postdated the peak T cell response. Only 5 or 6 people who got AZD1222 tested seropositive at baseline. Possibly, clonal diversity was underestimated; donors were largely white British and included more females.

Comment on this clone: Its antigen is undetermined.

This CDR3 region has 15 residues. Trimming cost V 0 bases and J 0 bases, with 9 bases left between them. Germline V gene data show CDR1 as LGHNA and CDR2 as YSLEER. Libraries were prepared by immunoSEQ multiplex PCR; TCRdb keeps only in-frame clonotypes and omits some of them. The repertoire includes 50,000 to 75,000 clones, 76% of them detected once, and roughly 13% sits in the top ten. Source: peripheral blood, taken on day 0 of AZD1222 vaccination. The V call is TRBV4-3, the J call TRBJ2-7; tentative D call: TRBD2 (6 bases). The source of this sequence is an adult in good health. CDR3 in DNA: TGCGCCAGCAGCCAAGATGCGGGGAGCTCCTACGAGCAGTACTTC. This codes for CASSQDAGSSYEQYF.